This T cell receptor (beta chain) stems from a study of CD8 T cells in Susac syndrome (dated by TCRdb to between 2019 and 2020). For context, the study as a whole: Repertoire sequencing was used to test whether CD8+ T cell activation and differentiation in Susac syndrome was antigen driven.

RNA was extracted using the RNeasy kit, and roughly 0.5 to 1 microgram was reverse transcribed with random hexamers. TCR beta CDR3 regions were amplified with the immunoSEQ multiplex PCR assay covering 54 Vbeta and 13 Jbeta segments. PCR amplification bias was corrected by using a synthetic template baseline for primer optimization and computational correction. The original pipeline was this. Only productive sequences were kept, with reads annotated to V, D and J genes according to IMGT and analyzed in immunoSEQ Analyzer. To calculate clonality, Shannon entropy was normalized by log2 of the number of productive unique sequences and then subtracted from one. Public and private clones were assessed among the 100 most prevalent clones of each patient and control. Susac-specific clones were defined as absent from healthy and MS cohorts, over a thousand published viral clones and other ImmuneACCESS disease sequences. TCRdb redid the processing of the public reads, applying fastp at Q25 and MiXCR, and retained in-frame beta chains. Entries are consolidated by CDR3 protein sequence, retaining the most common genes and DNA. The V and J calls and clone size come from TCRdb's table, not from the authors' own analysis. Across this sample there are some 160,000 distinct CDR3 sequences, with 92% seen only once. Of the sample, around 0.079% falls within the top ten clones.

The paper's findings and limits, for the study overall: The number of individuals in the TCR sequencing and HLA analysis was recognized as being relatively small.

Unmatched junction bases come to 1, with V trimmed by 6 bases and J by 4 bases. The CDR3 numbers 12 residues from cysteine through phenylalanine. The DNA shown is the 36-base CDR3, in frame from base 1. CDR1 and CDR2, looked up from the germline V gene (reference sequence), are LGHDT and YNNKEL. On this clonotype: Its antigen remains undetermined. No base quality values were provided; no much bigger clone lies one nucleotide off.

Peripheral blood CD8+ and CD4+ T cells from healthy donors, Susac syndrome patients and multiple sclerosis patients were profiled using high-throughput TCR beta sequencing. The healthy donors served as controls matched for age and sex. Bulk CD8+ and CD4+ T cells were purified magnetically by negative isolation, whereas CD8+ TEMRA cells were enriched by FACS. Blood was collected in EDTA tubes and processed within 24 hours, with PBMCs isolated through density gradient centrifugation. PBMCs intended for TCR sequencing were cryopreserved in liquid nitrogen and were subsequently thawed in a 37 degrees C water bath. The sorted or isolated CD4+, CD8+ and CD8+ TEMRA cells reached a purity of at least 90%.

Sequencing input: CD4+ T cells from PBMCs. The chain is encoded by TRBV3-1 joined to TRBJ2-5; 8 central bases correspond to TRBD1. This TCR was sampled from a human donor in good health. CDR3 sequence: CASSGQGETQYF. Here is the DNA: TGTGCCAGCAGTGGACAGGGAGAGACCCAGTACTTC.